This T cell receptor beta chain was recovered during a study of a mutant IDH1 vaccine in newly diagnosed glioma. This clone appeared a single time. The antigen is undetermined. Whole-study results and caveats: Pseudoprogression appeared independent of alterations in top peripheral clonotypes. Across multiple MHC alleles, almost 95% of patients had vaccine-induced responses.

As to time point: week 11, during vaccination. Each vaccine dose was 300 ug of mutant IDH1 20-mer peptide, with topical imiquimod. In every donor, the tumor was a new WHO grade 3 or 4 IDH1-mutant, ATRX-lost astrocytoma. Repertoires were generated with immunoSEQ multiplex PCR, while TCRdb's copy carries only in-frame clones and drops some. The sample records 110,000 or so clones, about 90% being singletons. The source material was PBMCs, sampled from a glioma patient whose treatment included an IDH1 peptide vaccine. This receptor was taken from a woman aged 50 to 60 with glioma.

The CDR3 coding sequence is TGTGCCAGTAGCCTACTGGTCACTAATGAAAAACTGTTTTTT. This codes for CASSLLVTNEKLFF. The rearrangement links TRBV19 to TRBJ1-4; no reliable D call. Germline V lookup: CDR1 LNHDA, CDR2 SQIVND (reference sequence). This CDR3 contains 14 residues. V was cut by 6 bases and J by 2 bases, with 10 bases left in between. Variable domain in full (rest from reference TRBV19 and TRBJ1-4): DGGITQSPKYLFRKEGQNVTLSCEQNLNHDAMYWYRQDPGQGLRLIYYSQIVNDFQKGDIAEGYSVSREKKESFPLTVTSAQKNPTAFYLCASSLLVTNEKLFFGSGTQLSVL.